The 5 T cell receptor beta chains listed next were all sequenced from one sample in a study of blood T cell repertoires in COVID-19. Using immunoSEQ multiplex PCR, the repertoire was profiled, and TCRdb retains in-frame clones only, with some absent. Of 40,000 or so clones listed, 88% were seen once; the top ten hold 8.5% to 10%. Sequencing was carried out using peripheral blood. The receptors were sampled from a human donor in a cohort sampled during active COVID-19.

This clone was found once. This chain links TRBV18 with TRBJ2-5; tentative D call: TRBD1 (6 bases). Trimming pared 5 bases from V and 1 base from J, leaving 11 bases between. This CDR3 contains 14 residues. Germline-derived CDR1 and CDR2 are KGHSH and LQKENI. The CDR3, as DNA: TGTGCCAGCTCAAAAGGGGGAACCCAAGAGACCCAGTACTTC. It specifies CASSKGGTQETQYF.

This chain joins TRBV7-2 and TRBJ1-5, with a tentative D call TRBD1 (5 bases). V was cut by 3 bases and J by 2 bases, with 11 bases left in between. This CDR3 contains 15 residues. Germline assignment: CDR1 SGHTA and CDR2 FQGNSA. The CDR3 reads CASSFDLGGNQPQHF. The CDR3 region has the DNA TGTGCCAGCAGCTTCGACTTAGGGGGCAATCAGCCCCAGCATTTT.

The chain couples TRBV6-5 to TRBJ1-4; D is unclear. V gave up 2 bases and J gave up 4 bases, with 8 bases separating them. Germline assignment: CDR1 MNHEY and CDR2 SVGAGI. CDR3 size: 14 residues. The CDR3 region is CASSYTAYNEKLFF. The CDR3 DNA sequence: TGTGCCAGCAGTTACACAGCATATAATGAAAAACTGTTTTTT.

This clone has more than one count but fewer than ten. V gene TRBV27 combines with J gene TRBJ1-1, with TRBD1 identical over 10 bases. The V segment lost 5 bases and the J segment 7 bases; nucleotides outside the gene matches: 7. CDR1 MNHEY and CDR2 SMNVEV come from the germline V gene (reference sequence). This CDR3 is 14 amino acids long. The CDR3 here is CASSGTGVYNEAFF. The CDR3 DNA reads TGTGCCAGCAGTGGGACAGGGGTATACAATGAAGCTTTCTTT.

CDR3: CASSLDGLGFQYF. CDR3 DNA sequence: TGCGCCAGCAGCTTGGATGGACTAGGATTTCAGTACTTC. This chain connects TRBV5-1 to TRBJ2-4; 7 bases map to TRBD2. The CDR3 runs to 13 residues. V shed 0 bases, J shed 11 bases, and the junction held 5 bases outside the gene matches. The germline gives CDR1 SGHRS, CDR2 YFSETQ.